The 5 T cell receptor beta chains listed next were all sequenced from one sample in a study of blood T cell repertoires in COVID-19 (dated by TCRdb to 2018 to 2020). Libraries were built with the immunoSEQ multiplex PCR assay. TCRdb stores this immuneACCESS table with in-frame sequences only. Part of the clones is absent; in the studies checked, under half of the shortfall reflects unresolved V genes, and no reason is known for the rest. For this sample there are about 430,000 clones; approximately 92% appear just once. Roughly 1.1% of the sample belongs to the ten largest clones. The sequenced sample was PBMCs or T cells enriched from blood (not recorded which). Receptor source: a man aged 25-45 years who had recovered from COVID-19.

In nucleotides, the CDR3 is TGCGCCAGCAGCCGGAAGACTAGCGGCCCCTCCACAGATACGCAGTATTTT. This codes for CASSRKTSGPSTDTQYF. This chain joins TRBV5-1 and TRBJ2-3; TRBD2 matches 9 bases. V trimming: 4 bases; J trimming: 2 bases; junction bases outside the gene matches: 11. CDR1 is SGHRS and CDR2 is YFSETQ in the germline V gene. The CDR3 is 17 residues long.

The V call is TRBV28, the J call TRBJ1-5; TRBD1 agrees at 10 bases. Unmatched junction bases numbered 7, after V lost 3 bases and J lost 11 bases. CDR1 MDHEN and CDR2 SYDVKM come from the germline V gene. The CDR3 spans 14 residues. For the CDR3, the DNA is TGTGCCAGCAGTTTGCGGACAGGGGGTCGCGCCCAGCATTTT. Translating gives CASSLRTGGRAQHF.

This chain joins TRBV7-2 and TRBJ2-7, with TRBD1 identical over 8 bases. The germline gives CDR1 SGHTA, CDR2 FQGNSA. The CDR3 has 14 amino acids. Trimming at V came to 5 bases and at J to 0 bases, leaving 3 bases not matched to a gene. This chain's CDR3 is CASSQQGDSYEQYF. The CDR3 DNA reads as TGTGCCAGCAGCCAACAGGGGGACTCCTACGAGCAGTACTTC.

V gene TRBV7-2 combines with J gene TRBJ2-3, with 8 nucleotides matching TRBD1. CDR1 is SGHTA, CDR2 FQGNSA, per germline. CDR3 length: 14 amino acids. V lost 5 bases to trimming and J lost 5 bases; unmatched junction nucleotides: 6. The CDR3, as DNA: TGTGCCAGCAGCATAGACAGGGGTTTAGATACGCAGTATTTT. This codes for CASSIDRGLDTQYF. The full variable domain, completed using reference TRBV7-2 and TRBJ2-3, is GAGVSQSPSNKVTEKGKDVELRCDPISGHTALYWYRQSLGQGLEFLIYFQGNSAPDKSGLPSDRFSAERTGGSVSTLTIQRTQQEDSAVYLCASSIDRGLDTQYFGPGTRLTVL.

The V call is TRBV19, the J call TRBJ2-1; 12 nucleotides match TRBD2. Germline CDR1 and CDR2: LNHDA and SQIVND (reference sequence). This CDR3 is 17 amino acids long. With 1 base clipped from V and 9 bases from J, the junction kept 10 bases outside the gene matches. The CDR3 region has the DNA TGTGCCAGTAGTATAGTGCTTCTAGCGGGAGGGCCTGGTGAGCAGTTCTTC. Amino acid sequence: CASSIVLLAGGPGEQFF. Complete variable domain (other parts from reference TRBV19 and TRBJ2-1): DGGITQSPKYLFRKEGQNVTLSCEQNLNHDAMYWYRQDPGQGLRLIYYSQIVNDFQKGDIAEGYSVSREKKESFPLTVTSAQKNPTAFYLCASSIVLLAGGPGEQFFGPGTRLTVL.